This TCR beta chain was observed in a study of monozygotic twins with inflammatory bowel disease. Broader study findings: IBD patients carried less diverse TCRbeta repertoires (inverse Simpson) than healthy co-twins. Immunosuppressive treatments were not uniform, and this may have added variability to patient repertoires.

The blood volume drawn from each donor was roughly 2.5 ml. Each UMI, carrying a 6-nucleotide sample barcode, came from template switching. TCRdb reanalyzed the 5' RACE reads, giving one entry per CDR3 protein sequence and no DNA. The ten top clones account for 2% to 3%, within a sample of about 380,000 distinct CDR3 sequences. As concerns this clonotype: The target antigen is unknown.

CDR1 is MNHEY and CDR2 is SMNVEV in the germline V gene (reference sequence). This CDR3 region has 18 residues. The J gene is TRBJ2-3, the V gene TRBV27; TCRdb lists TRBD2, though no DNA is available to test this call. The clonotype comes from a human donor with ulcerative colitis or Crohn's disease, or a healthy co-twin of an affected twin (not recorded which). The sequenced material came from blood. CDR3 sequence reads: CASSLWAPRGEATDTQYF.